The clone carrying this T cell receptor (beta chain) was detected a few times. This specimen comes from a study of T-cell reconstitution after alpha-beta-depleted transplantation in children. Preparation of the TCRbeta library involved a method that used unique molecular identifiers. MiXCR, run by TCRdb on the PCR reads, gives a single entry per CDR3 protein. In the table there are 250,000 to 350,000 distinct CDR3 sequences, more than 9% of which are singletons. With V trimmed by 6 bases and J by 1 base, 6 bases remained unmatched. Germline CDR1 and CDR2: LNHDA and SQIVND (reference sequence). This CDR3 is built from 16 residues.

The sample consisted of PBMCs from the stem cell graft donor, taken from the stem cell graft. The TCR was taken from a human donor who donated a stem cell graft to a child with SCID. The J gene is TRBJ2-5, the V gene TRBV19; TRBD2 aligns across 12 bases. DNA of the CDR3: TGTGCCAGTAGGCCGACTAGCGGGGGCGTCCAAGAGACCCAGTACTTC. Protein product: CASRPTSGGVQETQYF.